The following is a T cell receptor (beta chain) sequence with its context. Antigen: not known. These data come from a study of T cell responses to AZD1222 COVID-19 vaccine. V was shortened by 2 bases and J by 5 bases, with 7 bases between the two germline ends. Germline-derived CDR1 and CDR2 are MNHEY and SMNVEV (reference sequence). The CDR3 has 14 residues. General study findings and limits: Nearly half of the spike-specific TCRs reportedly recognize variant regions that carry no mutations. Clonal diversity may have been underestimated, and the donors were mostly white British, with more females than males. With two AZD1222 doses given, Spike-specific TCR breadth and depth both rose.

Measured with immunoSEQ multiplex PCR; TCRdb has only the in-frame clones, and not every one. The sample has 130,000 or so clones, about 90% seen once. Sequencing used peripheral blood, obtained on day 0 of AZD1222 vaccination. The chain carries TRBV27 and TRBJ1-6; D might be TRBD1 (5 bases). This receptor was identified in an adult in good health. The CDR3 DNA is TGTGCCAGCAGTTTAGGGGCAGATAATTCACCCCTCCACTTT. This sequence encodes CASSLGADNSPLHF.